This entry lists 26 T cell receptor beta chains sequenced from one sample in a study of blood T cells in healthy people across ages. The second PCR ran about 6 to 11 cycles with a sample-barcoded 5' primer and J-beta primers. TCRdb re-derived calls from the 5' RACE reads in MiXCR, one entry per CDR3 protein. Of approximately 400,000 distinct CDR3 sequences listed, approximately 51% are singletons. Sequencing used blood. These receptor sequences come from a man between 60 and 75 years old in good health.

This chain uses TRBV28 with TRBJ2-7, with D possibly TRBD2 on 5 matching bases. Per the germline V gene, CDR1 is MDHEN and CDR2 is SYDVKM. V was trimmed by 6 bases and J by 0 bases, leaving 15 bases between them. The CDR3 consists of 15 residues. For the CDR3, the DNA is TGTGCCAGCAGCCCGGGCAGCGCGGGCTCCTACGAGCAGTACTTC. As protein: CASSPGSAGSYEQYF.

The chain employs TRBV27 and TRBJ1-2, with D tentatively TRBD1 (5 bases). V was shortened by 5 bases and J by 7 bases, with 11 bases between the two germline ends. The CDR3 covers 12 residues. From germline, CDR1 is MNHEY and CDR2 SMNVEV (reference sequence). The CDR3 sequence: CASSGAYGGYTF. The DNA for the CDR3 is TGTGCCAGCAGTGGGGCGTATGGTGGCTACACCTTC.

The chain is built from TRBV28 and TRBJ2-6, with D perhaps TRBD1 (6 bases). The CDR3 runs 15 residues. Per germline, CDR1 MDHEN and CDR2 SYDVKM. Between the trimmed V and J ends, which lost 6 bases and 2 bases, there was a span of 11 bases. The CDR3 protein is CASSSNRAGANVLTF. The CDR3 bases are TGTGCCAGCAGCAGTAACAGGGCTGGGGCCAACGTCCTGACTTTC. The full variable domain, rest sourced from reference TRBV28 and TRBJ2-6, is DVKVTQSSRYLVKRTGEKVFLECVQDMDHENMFWYRQDPGLGLRLIYFSYDVKMKEKGDIPEGYSVSREKKERFSLILESASTNQTSMYLCASSSNRAGANVLTFGAGSRLTVL.

On this clonotype: Relative to the germline gene, one junction end is altered; a read error may explain this. The rearrangement joins TRBV20-1 to TRBJ2-7; D unclear. CDR1 and CDR2 from the germline V gene are DFQATT and SNEGSKA (reference sequence). The CDR3 has 14 residues. The CDR3: CSARSTIASYERYF. The DNA for the CDR3 is TGCAGTGCTAGGAGCACAATCGCATCCTACGAGCGGTACTTC.

This clonotype was seen a handful of times. The chain joins TRBV12-3 or TRBV12-4 to TRBJ2-3; no firm D call. V was pared by 3 bases and J by 3 bases, with 7 bases between. The length of the CDR3 is 13 residues. This chain's CDR3 is CASSFARTDTQYF. The CDR3 DNA follows: TGTGCCAGCAGTTTCGCTAGAACAGATACGCAGTATTTT.

The CDR3 protein is CASSSGQGPSFF. The CDR3 DNA sequence: TGTGCCAGCAGCTCGGGACAGGGACCGTCTTTCTTT. V usage is TRBV7-2 and J usage is TRBJ1-1; 9 bases align to TRBD1. V gave up 4 bases and J gave up 12 bases; unmatched junction bases: 6. CDR1 is SGHTA and CDR2 is FQGNSA in the germline V gene. The CDR3 is 12 residues long. Full variable domain (missing parts from reference TRBV7-2 and TRBJ1-1): GAGVSQSPSNKVTEKGKDVELRCDPISGHTALYWYRQSLGQGLEFLIYFQGNSAPDKSGLPSDRFSAERTGGSVSTLTIQRTQQEDSAVYLCASSSGQGPSFFGQGTRLTVV.

This clonotype was seen more than once but under ten times. V and J are TRBV14 and TRBJ1-1; D unresolved. The CDR3 extends over 14 amino acids. Trimming removed 6 bases at V and 4 bases at J, with 15 bases between. From germline, CDR1 is SGHDN and CDR2 FVKESK. The CDR3 here is CASSNPGMTTEAFF. CDR3 nucleotides: TGTGCCAGCAGTAACCCGGGGATGACCACTGAAGCTTTCTTT.

This clonotype was seen more than once but under ten times. This chain connects TRBV7-2 to TRBJ2-3; TRBD2 matches at 13 bases. The CDR3 is made up of 19 amino acids. Germline V lookup: CDR1 SGHTA, CDR2 FQGNSA. Trimming cost V 4 bases and J 8 bases; bases outside gene matches: 18. The CDR3 loop is CASSSRRSTSGRILGTQYF. The CDR3 DNA is TGTGCCAGCAGCTCCCGTAGGTCGACTAGCGGGAGGATATTGGGTACGCAGTATTTT.

This sequence joins TRBV27 and TRBJ2-4; D is perhaps TRBD1 (6 bases). The end of the DNA aligns better with TRBJ2-7, so the J call may be wrong. The CDR3 length is 16 residues. CDR1 is MNHEY, CDR2 SMNVEV, per germline (reference sequence). CDR3 in amino acids: CASSPRMTGLPYEQYF. As DNA, the CDR3 is TGTGCCAGCAGTCCCAGAATGACAGGCCTCCCCTACGAGCAGTACTTC.

The rearrangement links TRBV6-1 to TRBJ1-2; 9 positions match TRBD1. CDR3 length: 14 residues. Germline CDR1 MNHNS, CDR2 SASEGT. J was trimmed by 4 bases and V by 6 bases; bases with no gene match: 6. The CDR3 coding sequence is TGTGCCAGCAGCCCCACGGGACAGGGCTATGGCTACACCTTC. It is translated as CASSPTGQGYGYTF.

This clonotype turned up a few times. The chain has TRBV4-2 and TRBJ2-1; D possibly corresponds to TRBD2 (6 bases). The germline V gene has CDR1 LGHNA and CDR2 YNFKEQ. The CDR3 has 17 amino acids. Between the trimmed V and J ends, which lost 4 bases and 1 base, there was a span of 17 bases. CDR3 nucleotide sequence: TGTGCCAGCAGCCCCTCAGGGCGGCGGGATTCCTACAATGAGCAGTTCTTC. Translation gives CASSPSGRRDSYNEQFF.

This clonotype was detected only a few times. The chain employs TRBV4-2 and TRBJ2-5, with 11 bases matching TRBD2. Unmatched junction bases numbered 15, after V lost 0 bases and J lost 6 bases. In germline, CDR1 is LGHNA, CDR2 YNFKEQ. This CDR3 is 19 amino acids long. The CDR3 coding sequence is TGTGCCAGCAGCCAAGAAGTCGTCCTAGCGGGAGGTGTTGGGCAGACCCAGTACTTC. Its protein is CASSQEVVLAGGVGQTQYF.

The rearrangement joins TRBV12-3 or TRBV12-4 to TRBJ1-2; no definite D call. Trimming cost V 6 bases and J 4 bases, with 18 bases left between them. This CDR3 has 15 amino acids. The CDR3 DNA is TGTGCCAGCAGACCTAATCCCGGGCACCTCTATGGCTACACCTTC. Protein product: CASRPNPGHLYGYTF.

Of note for this clonotype: The junction and the germline gene differ at one end; a read error may be behind it. The CDR3 loop reads CASGFQFLTDTQYF. CDR3 bases: TGTGCCAGCGGTTTCCAATTTCTAACAGATACGCAGTATTTT. V usage is TRBV28 and J usage is TRBJ2-3; the D is unclear. Germline V CDR1 and CDR2: MDHEN, SYDVKM. This CDR3 region has 14 residues.

This clonotype has a handful of counts. The chain combines TRBV20-1 with TRBJ2-6; 9 bases map to TRBD1. Germline lookup yields CDR1 DFQATT and CDR2 SNEGSKA (reference sequence). The CDR3 contains 17 residues. Losses at the gene ends were 5 bases for V and 0 bases for J; bases not matched to a gene: 8. The CDR3, as DNA: TGCAGTGCTTTCCCGGACAGGGGCGGCTCTGGGGCCAACGTCCTGACTTTC. The encoded protein is CSAFPDRGGSGANVLTF.

The chain employs TRBV3-1 and TRBJ2-5, with a tentative D call TRBD1 (5 bases). Trimming took off 0 bases at V and 0 bases at J, with 8 bases between the two ends. This CDR3 has 15 amino acids. Looked up from germline, CDR1 is LGHDT and CDR2 is YNNKEL (reference sequence). This CDR3 reads CASSQEGRDQETQYF. The CDR3 coding sequence is TGTGCCAGCAGCCAAGAAGGCAGGGACCAAGAGACCCAGTACTTC.

The chain uses TRBV7-9 and TRBJ2-7, with 8 bases fitting TRBD1. V gave up 2 bases and J gave up 5 bases; unmatched junction bases: 5. Germline CDR1 and CDR2: SEHNR and FQNEAQ (reference sequence). The CDR3 spans 14 residues. The CDR3 sequence: CASSLTGGIHEQYF. The CDR3 DNA is TGTGCCAGCAGCTTAACAGGGGGGATTCACGAGCAGTACTTC.

Of note for this clonotype: This may stem from a read error, because a much larger clone lies one nucleotide away. The chain has TRBV27 and TRBJ1-1; unclear D gene. The CDR3 sequence is 14 residues long. Germline CDR1 MNHEY, CDR2 SMNVEV (reference sequence). The CDR3 region has the DNA TGTGCCAGCAGTTATAAGGAGATGAACTCTGAAGCTTTCTTT. It encodes CASSYKEMNSEAFF.

This clonotype appeared a few times. This chain connects TRBV20-1 to TRBJ2-6, with a tentative D call TRBD2 (5 bases). Trimming shortened V by 3 bases and J by 1 base, and 7 bases separated the two germline ends. The CDR3 is 14 residues long. Per the germline V gene, CDR1 is DFQATT and CDR2 is SNEGSKA (reference sequence). CDR3 in amino acids: CSASRGSGANVLTF. CDR3 sequence (DNA): TGCAGTGCTAGTCGGGGTTCTGGGGCCAACGTCCTGACTTTC.

The chain couples TRBV7-2 to TRBJ1-5; TRBD1 agrees at 7 bases. Per germline, CDR1 SGHTA and CDR2 FQGNSA. The CDR3 sequence is 17 residues long. The V and J ends lost 5 bases and 0 bases, in that order; junction bases with no gene match: 10. In nucleotides, the CDR3 is TGTGCCAGCAGCCTTAGGACGACAGGGAATAGCAATCAGCCCCAGCATTTT. Translation gives CASSLRTTGNSNQPQHF.

The V gene is TRBV9, the J gene TRBJ2-1; D may correspond to TRBD1 or TRBD2 (5 bases each). There are 14 residues in the CDR3. CDR1 and CDR2 (germline): SGDLS, YYNGEE. V was pared by 3 bases and J by 6 bases, with 13 bases between. The CDR3 DNA reads as TGTGCCAGCAGCGGCTCCCGGGGCGTCAATGAGCAGTTCTTC. Translating it yields CASSGSRGVNEQFF.

This clonotype occurred a few times. The J gene is TRBJ2-5, the V gene TRBV5-1; perhaps TRBD2 as D (6 bases). Germline V gene data show CDR1 as SGHRS and CDR2 as YFSETQ. The CDR3 length is 13 residues. V shed 4 bases and J shed 5 bases, with 12 bases lying between them. The CDR3 bases are TGCGCCAGCAGCCCGACTAGATACGAGACCCAGTACTTC. Translation: CASSPTRYETQYF.

This clonotype was detected many times. The chain uses TRBV28 and TRBJ2-5, with D perhaps being TRBD1 or TRBD2 (6 bases each). The germline V and J ends were trimmed by 5 bases and 2 bases, with 18 bases remaining between them. The CDR3 extends over 16 amino acids. Germline V lookup: CDR1 MDHEN, CDR2 SYDVKM. CDR3 region: CASSNGDLGAQETQYF. CDR3 bases: TGTGCCAGCAGTAATGGGGACTTGGGGGCACAAGAGACCCAGTACTTC.

V is TRBV5-6 and J is TRBJ2-3, with D unclear. CDR3 length equals 15 residues. V lost 0 bases and J lost 13, with 21 bases in between. Germline CDR1 reads SGHDT; CDR2 reads YYEEEE. CDR3 sequence: CASSLALLPQYEEYF. CDR3 nucleotide sequence: TGTGCCAGCAGCTTGGCGTTGCTACCCCAATACGAGGAGTATTTT.

This sequence joins TRBV7-2 and TRBJ2-3; possibly TRBD2 for D (6 bases). Germline V gene sequence: CDR1 SGHTA, CDR2 FQGNSA. CDR3 length: 12 amino acids. The V gene lost 5 bases and the J gene lost 10 bases, with 13 bases spanning the gap. CDR3 region: CASSPNRGAQYF. The CDR3 DNA follows: TGTGCCAGCAGCCCAAACCGCGGGGCGCAGTATTTT.

Here the CDR3 DNA reads TGTGCCAGCAGCAAAAACCCATCGCCCAAGGAGGGGGCCACCTGCGAGCAGTACTTC. Amino acid sequence: CASSKNPSPKEGATCEQYF. The V gene is TRBV21-1, the J gene TRBJ2-4; the table's D call TRBD1 went unverified against the DNA. TRBJ2-7 matches the DNA end more closely, so the J call is doubtful. TRBV21-1 is listed as a pseudogene. This CDR3 is built from 19 residues.